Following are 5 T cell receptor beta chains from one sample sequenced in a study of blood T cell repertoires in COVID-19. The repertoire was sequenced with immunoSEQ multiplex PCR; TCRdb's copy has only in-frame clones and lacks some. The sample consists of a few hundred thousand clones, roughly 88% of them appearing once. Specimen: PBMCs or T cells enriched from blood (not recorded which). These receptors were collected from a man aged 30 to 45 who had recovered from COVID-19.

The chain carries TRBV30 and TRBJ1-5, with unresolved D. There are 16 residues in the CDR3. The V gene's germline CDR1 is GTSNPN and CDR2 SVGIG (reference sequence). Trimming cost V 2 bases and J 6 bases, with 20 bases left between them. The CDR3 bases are TGTGCCTGGAGTACCCGAAAGGGAGGGTGGATTCAGCCCCAGCATTTT. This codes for CAWSTRKGGWIQPQHF. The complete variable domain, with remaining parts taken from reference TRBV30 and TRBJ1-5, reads SQTIHQWPATLVQPVGSPLSLECTVEGTSNPNLYWYRQAAGRGLQLLFYSVGIGQISSEVPQNLSASRPQDRQFILSSKKLLLSDSGFYLCAWSTRKGGWIQPQHFGDGTRLSIL.

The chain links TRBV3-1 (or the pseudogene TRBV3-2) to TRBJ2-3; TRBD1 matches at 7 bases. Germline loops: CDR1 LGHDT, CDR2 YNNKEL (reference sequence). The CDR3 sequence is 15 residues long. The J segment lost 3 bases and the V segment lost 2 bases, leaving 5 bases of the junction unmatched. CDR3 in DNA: TGTGCCAGCAGCCAAAGTCAGGGGGATACAGATACGCAGTATTTT. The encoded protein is CASSQSQGDTDTQYF.

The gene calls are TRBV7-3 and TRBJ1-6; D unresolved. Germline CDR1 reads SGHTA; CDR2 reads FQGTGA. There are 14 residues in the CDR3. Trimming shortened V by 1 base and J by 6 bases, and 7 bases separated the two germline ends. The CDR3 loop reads CASSLMAGNSPLHF. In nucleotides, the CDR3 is TGTGCCAGCAGCTTAATGGCTGGTAATTCACCCCTCCACTTT.

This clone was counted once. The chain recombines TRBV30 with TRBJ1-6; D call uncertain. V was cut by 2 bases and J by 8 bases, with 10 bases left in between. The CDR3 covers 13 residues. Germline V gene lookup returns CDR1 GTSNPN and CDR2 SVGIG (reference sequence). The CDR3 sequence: CAWSRETYSPLHF. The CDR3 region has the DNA TGTGCCTGGAGTCGGGAGACCTATTCACCCCTCCACTTT.

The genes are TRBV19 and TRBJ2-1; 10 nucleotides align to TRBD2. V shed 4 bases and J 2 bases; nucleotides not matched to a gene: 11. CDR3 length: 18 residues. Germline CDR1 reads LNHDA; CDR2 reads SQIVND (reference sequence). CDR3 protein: CASSTRGERGGAYNEQFF. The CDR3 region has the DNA TGTGCCAGTAGTACCAGGGGAGAGCGGGGGGGGGCCTACAATGAGCAGTTCTTC.